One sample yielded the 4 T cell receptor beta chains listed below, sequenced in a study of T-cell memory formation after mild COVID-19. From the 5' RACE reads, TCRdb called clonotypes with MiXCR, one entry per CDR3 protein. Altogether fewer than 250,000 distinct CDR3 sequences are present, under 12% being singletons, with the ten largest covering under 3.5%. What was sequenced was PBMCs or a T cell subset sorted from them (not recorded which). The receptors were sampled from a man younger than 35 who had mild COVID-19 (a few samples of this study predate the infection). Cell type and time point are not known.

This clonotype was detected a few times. The CDR3 coding sequence is TGCAGTGCTAGACAGGGTCGAGAGACCCAGTACTTC. Its protein product is CSARQGRETQYF. The gene calls are TRBV20-1 and TRBJ2-5; a possible D gene is TRBD1 (5 bases). Germline CDR1 reads DFQATT; CDR2 reads SNEGSKA (reference sequence). CDR3 length: 12 residues. Trimming left V 2 bases short and J 4 bases short, with 8 bases between.

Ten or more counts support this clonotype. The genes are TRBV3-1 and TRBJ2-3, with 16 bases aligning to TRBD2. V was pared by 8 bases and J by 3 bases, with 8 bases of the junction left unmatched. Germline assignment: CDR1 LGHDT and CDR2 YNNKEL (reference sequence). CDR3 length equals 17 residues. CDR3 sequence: CASQPGLAGGGTDTQYF. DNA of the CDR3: TGTGCCAGCCAACCGGGACTAGCGGGGGGGGGGACAGATACGCAGTATTTT.

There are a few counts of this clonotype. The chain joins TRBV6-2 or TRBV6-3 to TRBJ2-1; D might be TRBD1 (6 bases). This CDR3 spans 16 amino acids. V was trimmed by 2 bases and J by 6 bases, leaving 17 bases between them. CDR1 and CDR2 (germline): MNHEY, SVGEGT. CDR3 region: CASSYLGQRDCNEQFF. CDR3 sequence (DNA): TGTGCCAGCAGTTACCTTGGACAGAGAGACTGCAATGAGCAGTTCTTC.

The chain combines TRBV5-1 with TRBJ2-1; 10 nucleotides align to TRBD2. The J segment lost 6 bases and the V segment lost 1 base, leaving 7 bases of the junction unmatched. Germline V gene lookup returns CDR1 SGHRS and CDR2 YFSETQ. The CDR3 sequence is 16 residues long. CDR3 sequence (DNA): TGCGCCAGCAGCTTGAGGGCTAGCGGGGGATCCAATGAGCAGTTCTTC. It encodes CASSLRASGGSNEQFF.